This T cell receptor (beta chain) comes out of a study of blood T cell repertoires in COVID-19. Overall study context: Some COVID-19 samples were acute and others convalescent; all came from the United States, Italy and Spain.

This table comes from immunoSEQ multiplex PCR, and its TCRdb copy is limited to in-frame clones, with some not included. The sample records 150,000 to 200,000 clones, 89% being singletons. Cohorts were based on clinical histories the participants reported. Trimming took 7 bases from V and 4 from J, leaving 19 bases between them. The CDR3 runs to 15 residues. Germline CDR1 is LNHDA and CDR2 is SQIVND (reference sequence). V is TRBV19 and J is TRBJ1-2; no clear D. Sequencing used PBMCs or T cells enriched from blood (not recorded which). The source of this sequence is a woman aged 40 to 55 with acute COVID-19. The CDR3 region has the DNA TGTGCCAGTACCTTTAGACAAGAAAAATTCTATGGCTACACCTTC. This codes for CASTFRQEKFYGYTF.